Listed here are 23 T cell receptor beta chains from one sample, sequenced in a study of T cell repertoires in cytomegalovirus infection. Using its own MiXCR run on the reads, TCRdb lists one record per CDR3 protein. The sample has 310,000 or so distinct CDR3 sequences; around 25% are singletons. The sequencing input was PBMCs. Source of these receptors: a human donor in good health (CMV status not recorded). Some clones in this sample may be carry-over from other donors' samples.

This clonotype came up a few times. V is TRBV29-1 and J is TRBJ2-5; 8 positions match TRBD1. Germline-derived CDR1 and CDR2 are SQVTM and ANQGSEA. This CDR3 region has 14 residues. The trim removed 7 bases at V and 5 bases at J, leaving 12 bases unmatched. The CDR3 here is CSAKMQGAGETQYF. CDR3 DNA sequence: TGCAGCGCCAAGATGCAGGGGGCGGGCGAGACCCAGTACTTC.

The rearrangement joins TRBV7-3 to TRBJ2-3; D may be TRBD1 (5 bases). The CDR3 spans 15 residues. Germline lookup yields CDR1 SGHTA and CDR2 FQGTGA. The V end lost 3 bases, the J end lost 3 bases, and 13 bases lay between the germline ends. CDR3 sequence reads: CASSFRGMETDTQYF. CDR3 nucleotides: TGTGCCAGCAGCTTTAGGGGTATGGAGACAGATACGCAGTATTTT. The full variable domain, completed using reference TRBV7-3 and TRBJ2-3, is GAGVSQTPSNKVTEKGKYVELRCDPISGHTALYWYRQSLGQGPEFLIYFQGTGAADDSGLPNDRFFAVRPEGSVSTLKIQRTERGDSAVYLCASSFRGMETDTQYFGPGTRLTVL.

This chain joins TRBV29-1 and TRBJ2-7; 7 nucleotides agree with TRBD1. V lost 8 bases, J lost 4 bases, and 11 bases stayed unmatched. Germline CDR1 SQVTM, CDR2 ANQGSEA. The CDR3 spans 13 residues. The CDR3, as DNA: TGCAGCTACAGGGGCAGGGGATCGTACGAGCAGTACTTC. It translates to CSYRGRGSYEQYF.

There are many counts of this clonotype. Here the CDR3 DNA reads TGTGCCAGCAGCTTAGTGACAGGGAGCAATCAGCCCCAGCATTTT. Translating it yields CASSLVTGSNQPQHF. The rearrangement joins TRBV7-2 to TRBJ1-5; 7 bases map to TRBD1. Germline V lookup: CDR1 SGHTA, CDR2 FQGNSA. This CDR3 comprises 15 residues. V lost 1 base, J lost 1 base, and 1 base stayed unmatched. The whole variable domain, remainder taken from reference TRBV7-2 and TRBJ1-5, is GAGVSQSPSNKVTEKGKDVELRCDPISGHTALYWYRQSLGQGLEFLIYFQGNSAPDKSGLPSDRFSAERTGGSVSTLTIQRTQQEDSAVYLCASSLVTGSNQPQHFGDGTRLSIL.

V and J are TRBV20-1 and TRBJ2-3, with TRBD2 matching 10 bases. The CDR3 runs 18 residues. V lost 3 bases and J lost 4; bases outside the gene matches: 16. From germline, CDR1 is DFQATT and CDR2 SNEGSKA (reference sequence). The CDR3 sequence: CSASSLPGLARGSDTQYF. CDR3 DNA: TGCAGTGCTAGCTCCCTACCGGGACTAGCGAGGGGATCAGATACGCAGTATTTT.

The chain is built from TRBV2 and TRBJ2-7; a possible D gene is TRBD2 (5 bases). The CDR3 has 15 residues. With 0 bases removed from V and 7 bases from J, the gap between germline ends came to 16 bases. Germline V CDR1 and CDR2: SNHLY, FYNNEI. In nucleotides, the CDR3 is TGTGCCAGCAGTGAAGCGAATACGGGGTTGGGGGAGCAGTACTTC. Translated: CASSEANTGLGEQYF. Using reference TRBV2 and TRBJ2-7 for the parts outside the CDR3, the full variable domain is EPEVTQTPSHQVTQMGQEVILRCVPISNHLYFYWYRQILGQKVEFLVSFYNNEISEKSEIFDDQFSVERPDGSNFTLKIRSTKLEDSAMYFCASSEANTGLGEQYFGPGTRLTVT.

The CDR3 loop is CAISENPRYNEQFF. The CDR3 DNA reads as TGTGCCATCAGTGAGAACCCCCGGTACAATGAGCAGTTCTTC. The chain is built from TRBV10-3 and TRBJ2-1; D unclear. The germline V gene encodes CDR1 ENHRY and CDR2 SYGVKD. This CDR3 has 14 amino acids. Trimming left V 2 bases short and J 4 bases short, with 9 bases between.

As concerns this clonotype: The germline gene is not matched at one end of the junction; a read error may be the cause. The rearrangement joins TRBV28 to TRBJ2-5; 7 positions match TRBD2. The CDR3 length is 14 residues. The germline V gene encodes CDR1 MDHEN and CDR2 SYDVKM. The CDR3 reads CTSSRLAPEETQYF. The CDR3 DNA reads as TGTACCAGCAGTCGACTAGCCCCCGAAGAGACCCAGTACTTC.

This clonotype was seen many times. The chain couples TRBV7-2 to TRBJ1-1, with 7 positions matching TRBD1. The germline gives CDR1 SGHTA, CDR2 FQGNSA. CDR3 length: 18 residues. V lost 1 base, J lost 3 bases, and 14 bases stayed unmatched. CDR3 bases: TGTGCCAGCAGCTTAGGGACAGGAGTATCTGTACGGTACACTGAAGCTTTCTTT. Encoded protein: CASSLGTGVSVRYTEAFF.

This clonotype has just a few counts. This chain uses TRBV20-1 with TRBJ2-1; TRBD2 agrees at 7 bases. With V trimmed by 4 bases and J by 2 bases, 8 bases remained unmatched. Germline CDR1 DFQATT, CDR2 SNEGSKA (reference sequence). The CDR3 consists of 15 residues. The CDR3 DNA reads as TGCAGTGCTACCCCTTCGGGGGGAGCCTACAATGAGCAGTTCTTC. Its translation: CSATPSGGAYNEQFF.

The J gene is TRBJ2-2, the V gene TRBV6-6; the D gene is possibly TRBD1 (6 bases). The CDR3 is 16 amino acids. V was cut by 7 bases and J by 4 bases, with 19 bases left in between. CDR1 MNHNY and CDR2 SVGAGI come from the germline V gene (reference sequence). Here the CDR3 DNA reads TGTGCCAGCATCTACGGGGCAGGGGCACGCACCGGGGAGCTGTTTTTT. This sequence encodes CASIYGAGARTGELFF.

Ten or more counts support this clonotype. The rearrangement joins TRBV6-1 to TRBJ1-1; maybe TRBD1 (6 bases). CDR3 length: 13 amino acids. V lost 8 bases and J 5 bases, leaving 15 bases between the germline ends. Germline V gene sequence: CDR1 MNHNS, CDR2 SASEGT. The CDR3 nucleotides are TGTGCCAGCGGGCATCCAGGGGCGACTGAAGCTTTCTTT. Translated, it gives CASGHPGATEAFF.

This clonotype was observed a handful of times. The chain employs TRBV20-1 and TRBJ1-5; the D is unclear. The CDR3 loop spans 13 amino acids. From germline, CDR1 is DFQATT and CDR2 SNEGSKA (reference sequence). Trimming took off 3 bases at V and 4 bases at J, with 10 bases between the two ends. CDR3: CSARGQLNQPQHF. The CDR3 DNA reads as TGCAGTGCTAGGGGCCAGTTGAATCAGCCCCAGCATTTT.

The chain recombines TRBV29-1 with TRBJ2-2; no clear D. The germline CDR1 and CDR2 sequences are SQVTM and ANQGSEA. The V gene lost 3 bases and the J gene lost 8 bases, with 7 bases spanning the gap. The CDR3 has 11 residues. The CDR3 reads CSVEAAGELFF. CDR3 in DNA: TGCAGCGTTGAGGCGGCGGGGGAGCTGTTTTTT.

This clonotype occurred many times. This chain links TRBV7-2 with TRBJ1-2; TRBD1 matches 7 bases. The junction had 10 bases not matched to a gene; V was cut back by 4 bases and J by 8 bases. CDR3 length equals 14 residues. Germline V CDR1 and CDR2: SGHTA, FQGNSA. This chain's CDR3 is CASSSAYRGEGYTF. The CDR3 bases are TGTGCCAGCAGCTCGGCGTACAGGGGCGAGGGCTACACCTTC.

V usage is TRBV12-3 or TRBV12-4 and J usage is TRBJ2-5; a possible D gene is TRBD2 (6 bases). CDR3 length: 13 amino acids. Deletions cut 6 bases from V and 5 bases from J, with 13 bases between. The CDR3 loop reads CASSRQRAETQYF. In DNA, the CDR3 is TGTGCCAGCAGCCGCCAGCGGGCTGAGACCCAGTACTTC.

Comment on this clonotype: Germline is not matched at one junction end, which may reflect a read error. The chain links TRBV28 to TRBJ2-1; 11 positions match TRBD2. The germline CDR1 and CDR2 sequences are MDHEN and SYDVKM. There are 13 residues in the CDR3. CDR3 DNA: TGTGCCAGCCGTCCGGCTAGCGGGAGGTTCTGGACCTTC. Encoded protein: CASRPASGRFWTF.

The sample holds one count of this clonotype. The CDR3 reads CASSIHPGLAGAHNEQFF. In nucleotides, the CDR3 is TGTGCCAGTAGTATCCACCCGGGACTAGCGGGGGCTCACAATGAGCAGTTCTTC. The chain joins TRBV19 to TRBJ2-1; 14 nucleotides line up with TRBD2. The V gene end was trimmed by 3 bases and the J gene end by 5 bases; junction bases not matched to a gene: 9. The CDR3 has 18 residues. Germline CDR1 and CDR2: LNHDA and SQIVND (reference sequence). Complete variable domain (other parts from reference TRBV19 and TRBJ2-1): DGGITQSPKYLFRKEGQNVTLSCEQNLNHDAMYWYRQDPGQGLRLIYYSQIVNDFQKGDIAEGYSVSREKKESFPLTVTSAQKNPTAFYLCASSIHPGLAGAHNEQFFGPGTRLTVL.

The genes are TRBV28 and TRBJ2-7, with D perhaps TRBD1 (5 bases). The CDR3 is 15 residues long. Deletions cut 5 bases from V and 0 bases from J, with 14 bases between. The germline V gene encodes CDR1 MDHEN and CDR2 SYDVKM. CDR3 region: CASSPWGLSSYEQYF. CDR3 nucleotides: TGTGCCAGCAGTCCTTGGGGCTTAAGCTCCTACGAGCAGTACTTC.

The V and J genes are TRBV16 and TRBJ1-5; TRBD1 aligns across 7 bases. Germline lookup yields CDR1 KGHSY and CDR2 FQNENV. Trimming removed 7 bases from V and 6 bases from J; junction bases left unmatched: 12. The CDR3 spans 15 residues. The CDR3 coding sequence is TGTGCCAGCACGTATGAGGGGGCGAGTGGTCAGCCCCAGCATTTT. This encodes CASTYEGASGQPQHF.

V and J are TRBV28 and TRBJ2-7, with TRBD1 matching 7 bases. J lost 6 bases, V lost 5 bases, and 10 bases had no gene match. CDR3 length equals 14 residues. Germline CDR1 is MDHEN and CDR2 is SYDVKM. CDR3 nucleotides: TGTGCCAGCAGTATTCGACAGGGAGTCGGCGAGCAGTACTTC. Encoded protein: CASSIRQGVGEQYF.

This clonotype was counted a few times. The chain links TRBV11-2 to TRBJ1-1; possibly TRBD1 for D (6 bases). The V and J ends lost 1 base and 1 base respectively, with 10 bases between them. CDR3 length equals 15 residues. Germline CDR1 SGHAT, CDR2 FQNNGV. CDR3 residues: CASSLGAGANTEAFF. DNA for the CDR3: TGTGCCAGCAGCTTAGGGGCAGGGGCGAACACTGAAGCTTTCTTT.

The J gene is TRBJ2-3, the V gene TRBV4-1; the match to TRBD2 covers 8 bases. V was pared by 1 base and J by 6 bases, with 9 bases of the junction left unmatched. Germline V gene data show CDR1 as MGHRA and CDR2 as YSYEKL. This CDR3 has 16 amino acids. The CDR3 DNA sequence: TGCGCCAGCAGCCAAGGTAACGGGGGGGCCTGGGATACGCAGTATTTT. Its protein product is CASSQGNGGAWDTQYF.